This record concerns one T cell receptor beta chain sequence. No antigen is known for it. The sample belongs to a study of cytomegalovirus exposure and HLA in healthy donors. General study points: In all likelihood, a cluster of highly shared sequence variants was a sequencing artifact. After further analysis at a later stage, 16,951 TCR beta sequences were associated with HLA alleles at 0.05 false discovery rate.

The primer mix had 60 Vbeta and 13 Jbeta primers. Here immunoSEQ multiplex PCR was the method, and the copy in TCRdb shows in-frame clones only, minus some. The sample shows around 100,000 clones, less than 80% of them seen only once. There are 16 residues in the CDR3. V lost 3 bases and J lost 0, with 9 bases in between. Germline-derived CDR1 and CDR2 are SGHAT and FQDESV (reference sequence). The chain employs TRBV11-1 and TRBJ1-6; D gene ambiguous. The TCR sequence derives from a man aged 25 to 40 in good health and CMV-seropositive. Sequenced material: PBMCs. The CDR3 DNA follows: TGTGCCAGCAGCTTGTCGGAGAGCTCCTATAATTCACCCCTCCACTTT. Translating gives CASSLSESSYNSPLHF.